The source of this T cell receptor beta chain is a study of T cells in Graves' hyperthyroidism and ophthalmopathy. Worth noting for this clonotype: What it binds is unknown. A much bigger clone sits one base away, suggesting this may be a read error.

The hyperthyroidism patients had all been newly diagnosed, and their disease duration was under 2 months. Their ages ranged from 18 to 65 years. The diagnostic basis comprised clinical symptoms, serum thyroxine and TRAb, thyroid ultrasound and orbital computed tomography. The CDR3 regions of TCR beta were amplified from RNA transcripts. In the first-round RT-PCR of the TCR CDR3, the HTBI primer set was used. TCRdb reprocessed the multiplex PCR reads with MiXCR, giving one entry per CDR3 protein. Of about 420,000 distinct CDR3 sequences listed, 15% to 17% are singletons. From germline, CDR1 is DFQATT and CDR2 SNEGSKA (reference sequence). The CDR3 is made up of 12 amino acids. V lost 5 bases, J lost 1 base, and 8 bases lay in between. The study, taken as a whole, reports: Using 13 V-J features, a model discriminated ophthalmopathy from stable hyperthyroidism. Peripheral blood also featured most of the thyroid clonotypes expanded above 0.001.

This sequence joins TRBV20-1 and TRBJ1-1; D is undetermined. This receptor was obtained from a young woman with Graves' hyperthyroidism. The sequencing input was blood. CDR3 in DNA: TGCAGTGCTGGTGTTAAGAACACTGAAGCTTTCTTT. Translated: CSAGVKNTEAFF.